This is a list of T cell receptor beta chains from one sample in a study of blood T cell repertoires in COVID-19. Method: immunoSEQ multiplex PCR; TCRdb's copy keeps in-frame clones and lacks some. Of a few hundred thousand clones in the sample, more than 85% were seen once. What was sequenced was PBMCs or T cells enriched from blood (not recorded which). These receptors all come from a woman aged 25 to 39 who had recovered from COVID-19. Each CDR3 is given with its conserved first and last residue. D genes are given only for firm matches. The size entry is marked missing in some rows and otherwise reads once, few, many or a size class.

v_call	d_call	j_call	clone_size	cdr3_aa	cdr3_nt
TRBV18	-	TRBJ2-1	-	CASSLGHLNEQFF	TGTGCCAGCTCACTGGGACACCTCAATGAGCAGTTCTTC
TRBV6-5	-	TRBJ2-4	-	CASSTPGENIQYF	TGTGCCAGCAGTACCCCAGGGGAAAACATTCAGTACTTC
TRBV6-1	-	TRBJ1-4	-	CASSEGRENEKLFF	TGTGCCAGCAGTGAGGGCAGGGAAAATGAAAAACTGTTTTTT
TRBV7-9	-	TRBJ1-1	-	CASSFLPGLGTEAFF	TGTGCCAGCAGCTTTCTCCCGGGTCTAGGTACTGAAGCTTTCTTT
TRBV19	-	TRBJ1-2	-	CASSPNPPRNYGYTF	TGTGCCAGTAGCCCAAATCCTCCGAGAAACTATGGCTACACCTTC
TRBV28	TRBD1	TRBJ1-6	-	CASSIYRGRINNSPLHF	TGTGCCAGCAGTATTTACAGGGGGCGCATAAATAATTCACCCCTCCACTTT
TRBV13	TRBD2	TRBJ2-1	-	CASSPRLSGSVDEQFF	TGTGCCAGCAGCCCCCGTTTGAGCGGGAGTGTCGATGAGCAGTTCTTC
TRBV5-1	TRBD1	TRBJ1-4	-	CASTPRGTGREKLFF	TGCGCCAGCACCCCCCGGGGGACAGGGAGAGAAAAACTGTTTTTT
TRBV7-8	TRBD2	TRBJ2-5	-	CASSLILAGGRFGETQYF	TGTGCCAGCAGCTTAATCCTAGCGGGGGGGCGATTCGGAGAGACCCAGTACTTC
TRBV10-3	-	TRBJ1-4	-	CAIREGGSNEKLFF	TGTGCCATCAGGGAGGGGGGGTCTAATGAAAAACTGTTTTTT
TRBV7-2	-	TRBJ2-5	-	CASSANQGLEETQYF	TGTGCCAGCAGCGCCAATCAGGGACTTGAGGAGACCCAGTACTTC
TRBV7-9	TRBD1	TRBJ1-2	-	CASSSTTGGYGYTF	TGTGCCAGCAGCTCGACGACAGGGGGGTATGGCTACACCTTC
TRBV5-1	-	TRBJ1-1	once	CASSPYRADTEAFF	TGCGCCAGCAGCCCTTACAGGGCCGACACTGAAGCTTTCTTT
TRBV18	-	TRBJ2-2	-	CASSRRGGELFF	TGTGCCAGCTCACGGAGAGGGGGGGAGCTGTTTTTT
TRBV5-1	TRBD2	TRBJ2-5	once	CASSLGLARETQYF	TGCGCCAGCAGCTTGGGACTAGCGCGAGAGACCCAGTACTTC
TRBV19	TRBD1	TRBJ1-1	-	CASSEDRVVTEAFF	TGTGCCAGTAGTGAGGACAGGGTTGTCACTGAAGCTTTCTTT
TRBV18	TRBD1	TRBJ2-7	once	CASSGLRTGEGEQYF	TGTGCCAGCTCAGGCCTACGGACAGGGGAGGGCGAGCAGTACTTC
TRBV7-2	-	TRBJ2-4	-	CASSRDILAKNIQYF	TGTGCCAGCAGCCGGGACATTCTAGCCAAAAACATTCAGTACTTC
TRBV7-8	TRBD1	TRBJ1-4	-	CASSYAGQGGKLFF	TGTGCCAGCAGCTACGCCGGACAGGGAGGAAAACTGTTTTTT
TRBV27	-	TRBJ1-1	-	CASSHGTTYEAFF	TGTGCCAGCAGTCACGGGACAACCTATGAAGCTTTCTTT
TRBV18	-	TRBJ2-2	-	CASSPLNRANTGELFF	TGTGCCAGCTCACCACTAAACCGGGCGAACACCGGGGAGCTGTTTTTT
TRBV9	TRBD1	TRBJ2-3	-	CASSRGLRDTQYF	TGTGCCAGCAGCAGGGGGCTCAGAGATACGCAGTATTTT
TRBV3-1/TRBV3-2	TRBD1	TRBJ1-1	-	CASSRDRGPNTEAFF	TGTGCCAGCAGCCGAGACAGGGGGCCGAACACTGAAGCTTTCTTT
TRBV6-5	-	TRBJ1-5	-	CATSERGNQPQHF	TGTGCCACCTCAGAACGGGGCAATCAGCCCCAGCATTTT
TRBV3-1/TRBV3-2	-	TRBJ1-6	-	CASSQDHPWRRVDSPLHF	TGTGCCAGCAGCCAAGACCACCCCTGGAGGAGGGTGGACTCACCCCTCCACTTT
TRBV9	TRBD2	TRBJ2-7	-	CASSPGGVYEQYF	TGTGCCAGCAGCCCTGGGGGGGTCTACGAGCAGTACTTC
TRBV5-1	-	TRBJ2-5	-	CASSLAVQETQYF	TGCGCCAGCAGCTTGGCCGTCCAAGAGACCCAGTACTTC
TRBV9	-	TRBJ2-3	-	CASSGGTASTDTQYF	TGTGCCAGCAGCGGCGGGACTGCTAGCACAGATACGCAGTATTTT
TRBV5-1	TRBD1	TRBJ2-2	-	CASSLRPDRINTGELFF	TGCGCCAGCAGCTTAAGGCCGGACAGGATTAACACCGGGGAGCTGTTTTTT
TRBV18	-	TRBJ2-7	-	CASSPSGGSGEQYF	TGTGCCAGCTCCCCCTCGGGGGGCTCAGGAGAGCAGTACTTC
TRBV5-1	-	TRBJ1-3	few	CASSLAGFKNSGNTIYF	TGCGCCAGCAGCTTGGCGGGATTCAAAAACTCTGGAAACACCATATATTTT
TRBV6-5	-	TRBJ2-1	-	CASSYGAYNEQFF	TGTGCCAGCAGTTATGGGGCTTACAATGAGCAGTTCTTC
TRBV6-4	-	TRBJ2-3	once	CASSAGYSTDTQYF	TGTGCCAGCAGTGCAGGGTATAGCACAGATACGCAGTATTTT
TRBV5-4	TRBD2	TRBJ2-1	-	CASSFGWEGYNEQFF	TGTGCCAGCAGCTTCGGTTGGGAGGGATACAATGAGCAGTTCTTC
TRBV4-1	TRBD2	TRBJ2-7	few	CASSQDSSGPAEQYF	TGCGCCAGCAGCCAAGATTCTAGCGGGCCAGCCGAGCAGTACTTC
TRBV19	TRBD2	TRBJ2-5	-	CASSPPYGLAGGGGETQYF	TGTGCCAGTAGCCCCCCTTATGGACTAGCGGGAGGAGGAGGAGAGACCCAGTACTTC
TRBV19	TRBD2	TRBJ2-3	-	CASSMGVVQREMSSTDTQYF	TGTGCCAGTAGTATGGGAGTTGTACAGCGGGAGATGTCGAGCACAGATACGCAGTATTTT
TRBV2	-	TRBJ2-3	-	CASSESVEQSTDTQYF	TGTGCCAGCAGTGAATCGGTGGAACAGAGCACAGATACGCAGTATTTT
TRBV13	TRBD1	TRBJ2-7	-	CASSERPGTGTYEQYF	TGTGCCAGCAGCGAACGCCCCGGGACAGGGACCTACGAGCAGTACTTC
TRBV2	TRBD1	TRBJ2-3	few	CASSPGGDRVWASDTQYF	TGTGCCAGCAGCCCTGGAGGTGACAGGGTTTGGGCCTCAGATACGCAGTATTTT
TRBV5-1	TRBD1	TRBJ2-3	-	CASSPGTASNTQYF	TGCGCCAGCAGCCCTGGGACAGCAAGTAATACGCAGTATTTT
TRBV7-2	-	TRBJ2-7	-	CASSLFQGGYEQYF	TGTGCCAGCAGCTTATTTCAGGGGGGATACGAGCAGTACTTC
TRBV4-1	TRBD1	TRBJ2-7	-	CASSQVRQGAYEQYF	TGCGCCAGCAGCCAAGTGCGACAGGGGGCTTACGAGCAGTACTTC
TRBV5-1	-	TRBJ2-1	-	CASSLVLTGLYNEQFF	TGCGCCAGCAGCTTGGTTCTGACAGGCCTCTACAATGAGCAGTTCTTC
TRBV4-2	TRBD2	TRBJ2-3	-	CASSQEVAGRFLSSTDTQYF	TGTGCCAGCAGCCAAGAAGTAGCGGGGCGTTTCTTGTCTAGCACAGATACGCAGTATTTT
TRBV18	-	TRBJ2-7	-	CASSPPAGSYEQYF	TGTGCCAGCTCACCACCGGCGGGGTCCTACGAGCAGTACTTC
TRBV9	TRBD1	TRBJ1-6	-	CASSTQTGDNSPLHF	TGTGCCAGCAGCACCCAGACAGGGGATAATTCACCCCTCCACTTT
TRBV3-1/TRBV3-2	-	TRBJ2-7	-	CASSQDVLSYEQYF	TGTGCCAGCAGCCAAGACGTCCTCTCCTACGAGCAGTACTTC
TRBV19	TRBD1	TRBJ2-7	-	CASSPRGQGLYEQYF	TGTGCCAGTAGCCCTAGGGGACAGGGGCTATACGAGCAGTACTTC
TRBV18	TRBD1	TRBJ1-2	-	CASSPRTGGLGYTF	TGTGCCAGCTCACCACGGACAGGGGGCCTTGGCTACACCTTC
TRBV19	TRBD1	TRBJ1-6	-	CASKQGARSPLHF	TGTGCCAGTAAACAGGGGGCGCGTTCACCCCTCCACTTT
TRBV27	-	TRBJ1-1	-	CATWGQGTEAFF	TGTGCCACCTGGGGCCAAGGGACTGAAGCTTTCTTT